This TCR beta chain appears in the sequencing data of a study of beta chain features in type 1 diabetes. Germline V gene data show CDR1 as SGHTA and CDR2 as FQGNSA. The ends were cut back, 1 base at V and 2 bases at J, with 5 bases in the middle. The CDR3 loop spans 13 amino acids. Sequenced material consisted of expressed TCRB transcripts (all of the isolated RNA was reverse transcribed). Some clones are missing from TCRdb's copy, which holds only in-frame ones; the method was immunoSEQ multiplex PCR. The data contain about 160,000 clones, almost 8% of them singletons. Study observations and caveats: Patients' naive, central memory and Treg TCRB repertoires seemed closer to one another than those of healthy donors. Moderate but significant shortening of TCRB CDR3s was recorded in all four CD4+ subsets from Type 1 diabetes patients.

Every single donor gave one heparinised blood draw, and these averaged around 0.12 L. The table lists this clone with a few counts. Its antigen is still unknown. Other DNA sequences of this sample code for an identical CDR3. The gene calls are TRBV7-2 and TRBJ1-2; D ambiguous. Sequenced material: central memory CD4+ T cells from blood. The TCR comes from a man aged 18 to 30 with type 1 diabetes. CDR3 sequence: CASSLDTNYGYTF. The CDR3 DNA reads as TGTGCCAGCAGCTTAGATACAAACTATGGCTACACCTTC.